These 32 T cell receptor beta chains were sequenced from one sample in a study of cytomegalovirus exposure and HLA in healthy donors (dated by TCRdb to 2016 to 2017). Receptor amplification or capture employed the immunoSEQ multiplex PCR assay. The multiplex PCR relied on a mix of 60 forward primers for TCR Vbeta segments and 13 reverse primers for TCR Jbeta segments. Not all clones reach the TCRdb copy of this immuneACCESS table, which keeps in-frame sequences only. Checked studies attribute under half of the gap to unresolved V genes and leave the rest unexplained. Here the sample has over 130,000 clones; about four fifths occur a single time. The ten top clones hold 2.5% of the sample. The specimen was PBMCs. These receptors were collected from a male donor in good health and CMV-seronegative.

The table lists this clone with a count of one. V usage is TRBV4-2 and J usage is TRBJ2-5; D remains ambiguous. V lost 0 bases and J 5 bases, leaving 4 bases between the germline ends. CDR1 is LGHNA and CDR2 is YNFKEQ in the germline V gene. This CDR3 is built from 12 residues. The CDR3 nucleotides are TGTGCCAGCAGCCAAGATGAGGAGACCCAGTACTTC. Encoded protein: CASSQDEETQYF.

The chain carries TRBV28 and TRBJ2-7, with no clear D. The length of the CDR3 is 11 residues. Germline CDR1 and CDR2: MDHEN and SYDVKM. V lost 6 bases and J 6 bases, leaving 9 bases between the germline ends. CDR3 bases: TGTGCCAGCAGCTCCCGTGTCGAGCAGTACTTC. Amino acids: CASSSRVEQYF.

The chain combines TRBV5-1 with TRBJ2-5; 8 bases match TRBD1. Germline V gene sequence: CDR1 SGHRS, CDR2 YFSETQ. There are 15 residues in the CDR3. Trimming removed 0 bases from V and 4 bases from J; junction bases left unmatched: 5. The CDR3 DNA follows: TGCGCCAGCAGCTTGGAGGGCAGGGGGCGAGAGACCCAGTACTTC. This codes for CASSLEGRGRETQYF.

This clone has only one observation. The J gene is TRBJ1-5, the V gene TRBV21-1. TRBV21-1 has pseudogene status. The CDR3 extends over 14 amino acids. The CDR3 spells CATNHLRGNQPQHF. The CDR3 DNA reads TGTGCCACCAATCATCTGCGCGGCAATCAGCCCCAGCATTTT.

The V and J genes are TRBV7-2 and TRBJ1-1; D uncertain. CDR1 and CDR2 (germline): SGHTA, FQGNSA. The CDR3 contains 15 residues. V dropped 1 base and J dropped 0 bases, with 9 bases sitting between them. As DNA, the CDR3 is TGTGCCAGCAGCTTAGTTTACAGCCTGAACACTGAAGCTTTCTTT. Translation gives CASSLVYSLNTEAFF.

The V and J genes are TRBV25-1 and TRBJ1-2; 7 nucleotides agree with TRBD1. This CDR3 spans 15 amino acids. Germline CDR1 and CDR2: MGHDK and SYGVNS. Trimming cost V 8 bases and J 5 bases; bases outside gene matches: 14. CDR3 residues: CASAGVEGAHYGYTF. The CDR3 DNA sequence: TGTGCCAGCGCTGGGGTGGAGGGGGCGCATTATGGCTACACCTTC.

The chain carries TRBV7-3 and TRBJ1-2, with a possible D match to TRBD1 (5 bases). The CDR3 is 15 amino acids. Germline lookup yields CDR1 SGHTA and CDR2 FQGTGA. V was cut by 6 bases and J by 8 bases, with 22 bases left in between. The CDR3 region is CASRHPPQGARGYTF. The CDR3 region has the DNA TGTGCCAGCAGACACCCCCCCCAGGGTGCAAGAGGCTACACCTTC.

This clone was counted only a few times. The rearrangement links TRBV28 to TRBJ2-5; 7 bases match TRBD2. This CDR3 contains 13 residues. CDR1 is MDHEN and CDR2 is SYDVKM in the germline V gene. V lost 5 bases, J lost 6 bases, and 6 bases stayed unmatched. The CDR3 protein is CASSPGLVQTQYF. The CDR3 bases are TGTGCCAGCAGTCCTGGACTAGTTCAGACCCAGTACTTC.

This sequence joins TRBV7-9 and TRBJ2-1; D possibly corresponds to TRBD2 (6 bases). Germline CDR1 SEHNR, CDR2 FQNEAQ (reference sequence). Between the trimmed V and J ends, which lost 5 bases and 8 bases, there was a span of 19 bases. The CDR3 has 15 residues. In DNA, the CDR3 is TGTGCCAGCAGCAACAGGCGGGGTGGGCGAGATGAGCAGTTCTTC. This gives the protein CASSNRRGGRDEQFF.

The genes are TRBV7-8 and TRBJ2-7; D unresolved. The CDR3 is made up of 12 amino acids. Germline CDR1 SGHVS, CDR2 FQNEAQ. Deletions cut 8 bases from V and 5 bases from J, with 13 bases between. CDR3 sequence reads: CASAPWSDEQYF. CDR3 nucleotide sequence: TGTGCCAGCGCCCCGTGGAGCGACGAGCAGTACTTC.

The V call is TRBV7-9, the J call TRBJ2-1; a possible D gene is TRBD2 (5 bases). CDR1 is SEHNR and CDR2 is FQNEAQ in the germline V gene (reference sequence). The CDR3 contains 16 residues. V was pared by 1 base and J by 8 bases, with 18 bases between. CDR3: CASSLGPLSGVDEQFF. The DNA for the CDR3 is TGTGCCAGCAGCTTAGGCCCCCTTTCCGGGGTCGATGAGCAGTTCTTC.

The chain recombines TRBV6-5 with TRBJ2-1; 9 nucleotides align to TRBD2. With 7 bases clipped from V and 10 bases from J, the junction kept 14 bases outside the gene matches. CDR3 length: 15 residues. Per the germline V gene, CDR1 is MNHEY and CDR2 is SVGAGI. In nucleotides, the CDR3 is TGTGCCAGCACCCATCTTGCGGGAGGGCCGGAGGAGCAGTTCTTC. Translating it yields CASTHLAGGPEEQFF.

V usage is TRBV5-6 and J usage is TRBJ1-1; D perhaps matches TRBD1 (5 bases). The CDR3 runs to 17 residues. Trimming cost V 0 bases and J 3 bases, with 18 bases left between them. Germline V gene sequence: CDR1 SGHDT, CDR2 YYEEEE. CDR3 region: CASSLAAKRLGDTEAFF. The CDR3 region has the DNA TGTGCCAGCAGCTTGGCCGCTAAGAGGTTAGGGGACACTGAAGCTTTCTTT.

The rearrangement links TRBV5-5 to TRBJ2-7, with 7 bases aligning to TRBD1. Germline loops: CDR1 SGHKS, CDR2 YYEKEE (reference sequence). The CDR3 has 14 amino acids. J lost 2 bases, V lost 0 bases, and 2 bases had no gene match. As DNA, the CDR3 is TGTGCCAGCAGCTTGGGAGGGGGCCCCTACGAGCAGTACTTC. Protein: CASSLGGGPYEQYF.

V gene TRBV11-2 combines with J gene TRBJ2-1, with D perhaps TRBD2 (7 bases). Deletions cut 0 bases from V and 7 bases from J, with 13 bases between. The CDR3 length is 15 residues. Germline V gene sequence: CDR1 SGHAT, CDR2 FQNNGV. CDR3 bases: TGTGCCAGCAGCTTAGACAGGGGAGGGCTTAATGAGCAGTTCTTC. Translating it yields CASSLDRGGLNEQFF.

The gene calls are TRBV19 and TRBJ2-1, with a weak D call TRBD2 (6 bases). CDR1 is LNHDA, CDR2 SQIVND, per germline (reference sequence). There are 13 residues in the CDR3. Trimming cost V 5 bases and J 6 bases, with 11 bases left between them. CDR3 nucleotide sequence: TGTGCCAGTAGTGAGACTAGGGGCAATGAGCAGTTCTTC. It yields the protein CASSETRGNEQFF.

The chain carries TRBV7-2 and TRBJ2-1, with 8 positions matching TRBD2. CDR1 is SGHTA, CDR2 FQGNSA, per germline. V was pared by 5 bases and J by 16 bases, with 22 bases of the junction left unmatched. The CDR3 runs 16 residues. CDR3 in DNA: TGTGCCAGCAGCACCCGGTCGGGACTAGTGGAAGAGGGAGGATTCTTC. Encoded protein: CASSTRSGLVEEGGFF.

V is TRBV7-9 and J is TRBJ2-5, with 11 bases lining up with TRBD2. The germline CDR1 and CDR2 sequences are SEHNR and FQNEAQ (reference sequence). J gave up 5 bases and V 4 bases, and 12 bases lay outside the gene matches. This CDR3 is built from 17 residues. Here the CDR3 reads CASSSGATSGREETQYF. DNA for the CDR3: TGTGCCAGCAGCTCGGGGGCCACTAGCGGGAGAGAGGAGACCCAGTACTTC.

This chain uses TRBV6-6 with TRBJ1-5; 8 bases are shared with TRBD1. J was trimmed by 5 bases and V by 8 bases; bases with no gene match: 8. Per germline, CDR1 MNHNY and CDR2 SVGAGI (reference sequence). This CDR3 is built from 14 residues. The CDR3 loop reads CASASTGAYQPQHF. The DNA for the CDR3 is TGTGCCAGCGCCTCGACAGGGGCCTATCAGCCCCAGCATTTT.

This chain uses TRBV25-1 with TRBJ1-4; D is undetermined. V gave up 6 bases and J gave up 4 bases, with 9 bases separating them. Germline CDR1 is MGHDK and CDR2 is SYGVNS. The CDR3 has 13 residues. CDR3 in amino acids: CASSRFGNEKLFF. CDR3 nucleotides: TGTGCCAGCAGCAGGTTTGGTAATGAAAAACTGTTTTTT.

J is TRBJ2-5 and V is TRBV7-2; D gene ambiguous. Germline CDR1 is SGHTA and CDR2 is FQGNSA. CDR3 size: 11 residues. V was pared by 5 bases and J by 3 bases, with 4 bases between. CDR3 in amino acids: CASSGEETQYF. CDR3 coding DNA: TGTGCCAGCAGCGGAGAAGAGACCCAGTACTTC.

This chain's CDR3 is CASRLPGTGKAFF. CDR3 sequence (DNA): TGTGCCAGCAGATTACCCGGGACAGGGAAAGCTTTCTTT. The gene calls are TRBV7-9 and TRBJ1-1; 9 nucleotides agree with TRBD1. Germline assignment: CDR1 SEHNR and CDR2 FQNEAQ (reference sequence). The V and J ends lost 6 bases and 9 bases, in that order; junction bases with no gene match: 8. This CDR3 spans 13 amino acids.

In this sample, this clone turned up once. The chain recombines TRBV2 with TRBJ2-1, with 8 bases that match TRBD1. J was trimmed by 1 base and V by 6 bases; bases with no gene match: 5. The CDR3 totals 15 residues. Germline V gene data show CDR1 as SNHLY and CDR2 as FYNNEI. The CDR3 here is CASSLRQGSYNEQFF. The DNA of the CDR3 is TGTGCCAGCAGCTTGAGACAGGGGTCCTACAATGAGCAGTTCTTC.

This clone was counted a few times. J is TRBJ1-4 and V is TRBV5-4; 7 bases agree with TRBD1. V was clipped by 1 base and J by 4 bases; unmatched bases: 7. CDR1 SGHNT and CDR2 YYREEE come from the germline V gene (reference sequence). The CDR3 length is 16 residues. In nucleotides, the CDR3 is TGTGCCAGCAGCTTGAAAACGGGACAGATTAATGAAAAACTGTTTTTT. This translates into CASSLKTGQINEKLFF.

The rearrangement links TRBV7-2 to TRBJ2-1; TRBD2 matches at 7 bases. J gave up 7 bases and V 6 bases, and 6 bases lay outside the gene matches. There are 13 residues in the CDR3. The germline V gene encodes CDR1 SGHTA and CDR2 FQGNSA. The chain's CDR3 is CASRPGLVNEQFF. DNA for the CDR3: TGTGCCAGCAGACCTGGACTAGTTAATGAGCAGTTCTTC. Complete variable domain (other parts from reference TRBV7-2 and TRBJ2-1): GAGVSQSPSNKVTEKGKDVELRCDPISGHTALYWYRQSLGQGLEFLIYFQGNSAPDKSGLPSDRFSAERTGGSVSTLTIQRTQQEDSAVYLCASRPGLVNEQFFGPGTRLTVL.

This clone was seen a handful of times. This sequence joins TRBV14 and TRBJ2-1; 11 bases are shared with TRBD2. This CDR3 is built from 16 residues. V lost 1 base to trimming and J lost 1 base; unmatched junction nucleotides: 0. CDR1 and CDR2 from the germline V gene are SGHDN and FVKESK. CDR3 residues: CASSQVAGGSYNEQFF. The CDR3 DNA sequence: TGTGCCAGCAGCCAAGTAGCGGGAGGGTCCTACAATGAGCAGTTCTTC.

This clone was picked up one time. The chain's CDR3 is CAVARGRWEQYF. The CDR3 DNA follows: TGTGCCGTCGCCAGGGGACGTTGGGAGCAGTACTTC. This chain uses TRBV6-5 with TRBJ2-5, with a possible D match to TRBD1 (6 bases). Germline CDR1 is MNHEY and CDR2 is SVGAGI. The CDR3 loop spans 12 amino acids. Trimming shortened V by 11 bases and J by 11 bases, and 21 bases separated the two germline ends.

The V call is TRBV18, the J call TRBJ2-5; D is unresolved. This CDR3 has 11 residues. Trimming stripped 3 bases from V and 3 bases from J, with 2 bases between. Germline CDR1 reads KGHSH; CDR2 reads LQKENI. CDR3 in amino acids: CASSPEETQYF. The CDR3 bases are TGTGCCAGCTCACCCGAAGAGACCCAGTACTTC.

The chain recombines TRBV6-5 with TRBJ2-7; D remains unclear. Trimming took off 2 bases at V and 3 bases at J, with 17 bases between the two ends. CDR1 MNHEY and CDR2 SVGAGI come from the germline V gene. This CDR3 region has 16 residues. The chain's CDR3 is CASSYTAEWFYYEQYF. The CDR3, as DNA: TGTGCCAGCAGTTACACCGCCGAGTGGTTCTACTACGAGCAGTACTTC.

The CDR3 nucleotides are TGTGCCAGCAGCTTCCGACAGGCGTCAGATACGCAGTATTTT. Translating gives CASSFRQASDTQYF. The chain employs TRBV13 and TRBJ2-3; TRBD1 is a possible D gene (6 bases). Per germline, CDR1 PRHDT and CDR2 FYEKMQ (reference sequence). This CDR3 is built from 14 residues. Deletions cut 3 bases from V and 4 bases from J, with 11 bases between.

The CDR3: CASIPGLAGLDEQYF. The DNA for the CDR3 is TGCGCCAGCATCCCGGGACTAGCGGGTCTGGACGAGCAGTACTTC. The rearrangement joins TRBV10-2 to TRBJ2-7, with 12 bases matching TRBD2. Germline lookup yields CDR1 WSHSY and CDR2 SAAADI. Trimming cost V 7 bases and J 5 bases; bases outside gene matches: 9. The length of the CDR3 is 15 residues.

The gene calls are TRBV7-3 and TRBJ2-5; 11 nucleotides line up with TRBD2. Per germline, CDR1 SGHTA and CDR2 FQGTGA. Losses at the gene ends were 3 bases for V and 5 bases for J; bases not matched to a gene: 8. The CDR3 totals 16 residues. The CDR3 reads CASSLGLADHGETQYF. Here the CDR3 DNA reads TGTGCCAGCAGCTTGGGACTAGCGGACCATGGGGAGACCCAGTACTTC.